This T cell receptor beta chain is from a study of cytomegalovirus exposure and HLA in healthy donors. For the study at large: From donors who were HLA-typed, an early data release held 81 million or so unique TCRs. The study, taken as a whole, reports: Sequencing likely produced, as an artifact, a cluster of highly shared sequence variants. By HLA locus, TCR association rates varied in a later analysis, with DRB1 showing the most and HLA-C the fewest. In a later analysis, V- and J-gene trimming of beta chains associated with a DCLRE1C missense variant, replicated independently.

The primer mix had 60 Vbeta and 13 Jbeta primers. Assay used: immunoSEQ multiplex PCR; TCRdb lists only in-frame clones, some missing. The table lists 100,000 to 120,000 clones, about three quarters of them singletons. This clone has a count of ten or more. Its specificity is not known. Trimming cost V 5 bases and J 1 base, with 12 bases left between them. The CDR3 totals 15 residues. CDR1 SNHLY and CDR2 FYNNEI come from the germline V gene. Sequencing was performed on PBMCs. The clonotype comes from a woman in her fifties or sixties in good health and CMV-seropositive. The chain couples TRBV2 to TRBJ1-5; D is perhaps TRBD1 (6 bases). The CDR3 DNA is TGTGCCAGCAGTCTACAGGGTGGGAGCAATCAGCCCCAGCATTTT. It codes for CASSLQGGSNQPQHF. The full variable domain, with the rest looked up from reference TRBV2 and TRBJ1-5, is EPEVTQTPSHQVTQMGQEVILRCVPISNHLYFYWYRQILGQKVEFLVSFYNNEISEKSEIFDDQFSVERPDGSNFTLKIRSTKLEDSAMYFCASSLQGGSNQPQHFGDGTRLSIL.